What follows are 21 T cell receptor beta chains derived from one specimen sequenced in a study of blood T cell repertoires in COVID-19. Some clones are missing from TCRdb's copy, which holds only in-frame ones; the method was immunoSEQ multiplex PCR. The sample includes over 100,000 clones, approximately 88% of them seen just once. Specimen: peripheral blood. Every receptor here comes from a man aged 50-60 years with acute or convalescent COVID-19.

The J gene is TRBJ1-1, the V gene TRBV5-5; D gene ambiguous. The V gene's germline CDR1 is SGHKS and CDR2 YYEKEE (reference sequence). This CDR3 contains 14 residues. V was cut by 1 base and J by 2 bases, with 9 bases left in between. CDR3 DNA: TGTGCCAGCAGCTTGTTGGTAGTTAACACTGAAGCTTTCTTT. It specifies CASSLLVVNTEAFF.

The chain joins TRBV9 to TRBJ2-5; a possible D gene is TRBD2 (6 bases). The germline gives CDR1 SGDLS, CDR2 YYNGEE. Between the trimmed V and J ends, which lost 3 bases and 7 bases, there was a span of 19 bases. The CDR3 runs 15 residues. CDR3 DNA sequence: TGTGCCAGCAGCGCAATCGGGGGAGCCGGGGCGACCCAGTACTTC. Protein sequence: CASSAIGGAGATQYF.

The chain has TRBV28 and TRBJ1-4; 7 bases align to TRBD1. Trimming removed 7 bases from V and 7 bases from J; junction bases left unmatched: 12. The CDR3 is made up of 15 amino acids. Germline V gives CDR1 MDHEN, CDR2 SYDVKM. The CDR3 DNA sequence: TGTGCCAGCAATTACCGCAGGACAGGCCTTGAAAAACTGTTTTTT. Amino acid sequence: CASNYRRTGLEKLFF.

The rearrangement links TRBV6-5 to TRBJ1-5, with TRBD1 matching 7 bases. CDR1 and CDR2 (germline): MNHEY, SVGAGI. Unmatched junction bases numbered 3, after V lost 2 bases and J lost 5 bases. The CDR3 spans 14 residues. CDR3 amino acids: CASSYRGLDQPQHF. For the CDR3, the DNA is TGTGCCAGCAGTTACAGGGGGCTGGATCAGCCCCAGCATTTT.

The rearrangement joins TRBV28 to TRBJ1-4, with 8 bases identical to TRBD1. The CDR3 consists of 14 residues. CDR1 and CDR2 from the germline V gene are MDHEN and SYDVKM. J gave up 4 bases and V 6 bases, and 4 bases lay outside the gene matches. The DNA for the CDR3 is TGTGCCAGCAGAGAGGACAGGGTTAATGAAAAACTGTTTTTT. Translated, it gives CASREDRVNEKLFF. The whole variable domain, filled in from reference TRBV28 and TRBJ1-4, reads DVKVTQSSRYLVKRTGEKVFLECVQDMDHENMFWYRQDPGLGLRLIYFSYDVKMKEKGDIPEGYSVSREKKERFSLILESASTNQTSMYLCASREDRVNEKLFFGSGTQLSVL.

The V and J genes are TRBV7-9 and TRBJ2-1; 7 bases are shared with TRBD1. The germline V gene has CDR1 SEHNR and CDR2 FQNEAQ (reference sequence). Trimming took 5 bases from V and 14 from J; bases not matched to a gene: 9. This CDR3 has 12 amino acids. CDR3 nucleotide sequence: TGTGCCAGCAGCCTCCAGACAGGGAGTAAGTTCTTC. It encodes CASSLQTGSKFF.

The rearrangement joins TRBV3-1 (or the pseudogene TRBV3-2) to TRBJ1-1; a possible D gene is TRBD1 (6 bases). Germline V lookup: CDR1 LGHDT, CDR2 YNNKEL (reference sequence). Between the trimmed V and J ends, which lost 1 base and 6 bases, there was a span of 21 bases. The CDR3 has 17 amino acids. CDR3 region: CASSQVFGTGGGPEAFF. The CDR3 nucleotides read TGTGCCAGCAGCCAAGTATTCGGGACTGGGGGGGGCCCTGAAGCTTTCTTT.

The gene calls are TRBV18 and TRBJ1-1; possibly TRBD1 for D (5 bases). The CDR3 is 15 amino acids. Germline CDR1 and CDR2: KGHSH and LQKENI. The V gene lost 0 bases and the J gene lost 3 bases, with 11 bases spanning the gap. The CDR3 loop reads CASSPPTVGDTEAFF. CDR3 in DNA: TGTGCCAGCTCACCACCGACAGTCGGCGACACTGAAGCTTTCTTT.

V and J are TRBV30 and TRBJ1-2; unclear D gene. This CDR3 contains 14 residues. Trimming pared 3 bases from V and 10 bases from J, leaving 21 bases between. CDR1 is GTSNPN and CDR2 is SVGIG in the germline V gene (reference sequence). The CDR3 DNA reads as TGTGCCTGGAGCCCCCCCGGACGGCCCGGGGACTACACCTTC. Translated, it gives CAWSPPGRPGDYTF.

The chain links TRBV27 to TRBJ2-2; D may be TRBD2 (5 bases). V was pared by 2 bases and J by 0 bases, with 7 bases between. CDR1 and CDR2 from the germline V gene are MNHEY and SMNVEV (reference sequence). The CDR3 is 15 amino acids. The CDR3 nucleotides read TGTGCCAGCAGTTTAAACGGGGCGAACACCGGGGAGCTGTTTTTT. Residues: CASSLNGANTGELFF.

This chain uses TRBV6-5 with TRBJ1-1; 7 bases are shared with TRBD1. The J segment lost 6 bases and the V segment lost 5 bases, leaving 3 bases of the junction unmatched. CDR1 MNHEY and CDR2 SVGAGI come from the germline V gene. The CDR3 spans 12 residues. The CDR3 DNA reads TGTGCCAGCAGTAAGGGACAGTCTGAAGCTTTCTTT. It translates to CASSKGQSEAFF.

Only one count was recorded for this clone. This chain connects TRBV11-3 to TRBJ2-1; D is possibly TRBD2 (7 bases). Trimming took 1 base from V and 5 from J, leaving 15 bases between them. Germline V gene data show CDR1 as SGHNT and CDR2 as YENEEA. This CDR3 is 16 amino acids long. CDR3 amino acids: CASSLGGGRWDNEQFF. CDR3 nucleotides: TGTGCCAGCAGCTTAGGGGGGGGCAGGTGGGACAATGAGCAGTTCTTC.

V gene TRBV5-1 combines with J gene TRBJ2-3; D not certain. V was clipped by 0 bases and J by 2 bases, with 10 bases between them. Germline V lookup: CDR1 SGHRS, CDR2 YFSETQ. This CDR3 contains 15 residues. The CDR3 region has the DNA TGCGCCAGCAGCTTGGCGCTAGAAGTCACAGATACGCAGTATTTT. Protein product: CASSLALEVTDTQYF.

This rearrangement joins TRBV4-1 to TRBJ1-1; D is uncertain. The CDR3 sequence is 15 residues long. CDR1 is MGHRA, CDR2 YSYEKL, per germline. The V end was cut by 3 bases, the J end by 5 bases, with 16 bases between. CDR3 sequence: CASSQTAPGLTEAFF. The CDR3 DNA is TGCGCCAGCAGCCAGACCGCCCCGGGTCTTACTGAAGCTTTCTTT.

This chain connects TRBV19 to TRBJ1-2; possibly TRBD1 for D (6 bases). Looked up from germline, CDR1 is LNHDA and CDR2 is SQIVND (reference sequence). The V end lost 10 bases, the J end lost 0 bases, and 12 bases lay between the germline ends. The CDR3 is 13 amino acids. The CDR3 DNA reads TGTGCCACCCAGACAGGTCCTAACTATGGCTACACCTTC. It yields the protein CATQTGPNYGYTF.

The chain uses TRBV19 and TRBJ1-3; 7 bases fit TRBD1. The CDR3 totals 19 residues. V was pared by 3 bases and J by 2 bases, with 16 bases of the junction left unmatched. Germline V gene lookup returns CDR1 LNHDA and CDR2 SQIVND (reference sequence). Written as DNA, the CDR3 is TGTGCCAGTAGTATCCTCTCGGGACAGTTAAGTATCGCTGGAAACACCATATATTTT. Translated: CASSILSGQLSIAGNTIYF. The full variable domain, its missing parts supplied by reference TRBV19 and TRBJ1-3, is DGGITQSPKYLFRKEGQNVTLSCEQNLNHDAMYWYRQDPGQGLRLIYYSQIVNDFQKGDIAEGYSVSREKKESFPLTVTSAQKNPTAFYLCASSILSGQLSIAGNTIYFGEGSWLTVV.

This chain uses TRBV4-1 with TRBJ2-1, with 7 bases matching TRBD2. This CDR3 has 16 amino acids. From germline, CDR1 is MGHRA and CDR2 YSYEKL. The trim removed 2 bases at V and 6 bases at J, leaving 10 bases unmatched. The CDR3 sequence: CASSQPGTKVANEQFF. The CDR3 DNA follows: TGCGCCAGCAGCCAACCCGGGACTAAGGTTGCCAATGAGCAGTTCTTC.

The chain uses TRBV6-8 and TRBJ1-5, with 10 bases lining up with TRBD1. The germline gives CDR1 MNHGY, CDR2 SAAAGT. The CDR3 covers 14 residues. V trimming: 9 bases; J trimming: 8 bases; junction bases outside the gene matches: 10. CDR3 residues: CARTGTGDEKPQHF. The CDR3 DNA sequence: TGTGCCAGGACTGGGACAGGGGACGAAAAGCCCCAGCATTTT.

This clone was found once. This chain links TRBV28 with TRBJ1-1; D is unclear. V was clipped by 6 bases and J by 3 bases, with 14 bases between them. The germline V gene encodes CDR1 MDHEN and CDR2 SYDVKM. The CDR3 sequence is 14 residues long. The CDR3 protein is CASRTFSRDTEAFF. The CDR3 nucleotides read TGTGCCAGCAGGACGTTTTCGCGGGACACTGAAGCTTTCTTT.

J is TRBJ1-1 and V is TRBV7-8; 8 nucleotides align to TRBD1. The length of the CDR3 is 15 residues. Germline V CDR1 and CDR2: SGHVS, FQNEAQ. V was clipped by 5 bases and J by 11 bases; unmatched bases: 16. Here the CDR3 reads CASSPRGPDIRKAFF. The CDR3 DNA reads TGTGCCAGCAGCCCCAGGGGGCCCGATATCAGAAAGGCTTTCTTT.

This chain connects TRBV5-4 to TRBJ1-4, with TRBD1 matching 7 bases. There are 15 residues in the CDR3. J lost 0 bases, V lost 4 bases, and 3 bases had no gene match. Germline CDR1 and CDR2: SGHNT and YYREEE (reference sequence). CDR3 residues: CASSLTGATNEKLFF. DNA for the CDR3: TGTGCCAGCAGCCTTACAGGGGCAACTAATGAAAAACTGTTTTTT.